These T cell receptor beta chains were read from a single sample in a study of blood T cell repertoires in COVID-19. The repertoire was sequenced with immunoSEQ multiplex PCR; TCRdb's copy has only in-frame clones and lacks some. The sample yields over 200,000 clones, around 85% seen once. The sequenced material came from peripheral blood. The receptors stem from a human donor in a cohort sampled during active COVID-19. The CDR3 runs from the conserved cysteine through the conserved F or W. D genes are given only for firm matches. Rows may omit the clone size; those that give it use once, few, many or a size class.

clone size,V gene,D gene,J gene,CDR3 protein,CDR3 DNA
few,TRBV29-1,NA,TRBJ1-1,CSVGLQENTEAFF,TGCAGCGTTGGGCTACAGGAGAACACTGAAGCTTTCTTT
NA,TRBV3-1/TRBV3-2,NA,TRBJ1-1,CASSPTGGEETEAFF,TGTGCCAGCAGCCCGACTGGAGGGGAGGAAACTGAAGCTTTCTTT
NA,TRBV27,NA,TRBJ2-1,CASSFRGLGANEQFF,TGTGCCAGCAGTTTCCGTGGTCTAGGAGCAAATGAGCAGTTCTTC
NA,TRBV24-1,TRBD2,TRBJ2-1,CATSDSTRLAPYNEQFF,TGTGCCACCAGTGATTCCACCCGACTAGCCCCCTACAATGAGCAGTTCTTC
NA,TRBV30,NA,TRBJ1-5,CAWTRGDKNQPQHF,TGTGCCTGGACCCGGGGGGACAAAAATCAGCCCCAGCATTTT
NA,TRBV7-2,TRBD1,TRBJ1-4,CASSLRQGGQGEKLFF,TGTGCCAGCAGCTTAAGACAGGGGGGCCAAGGAGAAAAACTGTTTTTT
once,TRBV9,NA,TRBJ2-1,CASSSQGYNEQFF,TGTGCCAGCAGCTCACAGGGATACAATGAGCAGTTCTTC
NA,TRBV4-3,TRBD2,TRBJ2-1,CASSQGLGLAGVRGVNEQFF,TGCGCCAGCAGCCAAGGGCTTGGGCTAGCGGGAGTAAGGGGGGTGAATGAGCAGTTCTTC
NA,TRBV12-3/TRBV12-4,NA,TRBJ2-1,CASRLQRYNEQFF,TGTGCCAGCAGACTCCAGCGCTACAATGAGCAGTTCTTC
NA,TRBV4-2,TRBD1,TRBJ1-3,CASSHTGQGAGNTIYF,TGTGCCAGCAGCCACACGGGACAGGGGGCTGGAAACACCATATATTTT
NA,TRBV30,NA,TRBJ2-1,CAWSAPGPSYNEQFF,TGTGCCTGGAGTGCCCCGGGTCCCTCCTACAATGAGCAGTTCTTC
few,TRBV27,NA,TRBJ2-1,CASSLSSGVDEQFF,TGTGCCAGCAGTTTATCATCCGGGGTTGATGAGCAGTTCTTC
NA,TRBV6-5,NA,TRBJ2-6,CASTRFSGANVLTF,TGTGCCAGCACCCGGTTCTCTGGGGCCAACGTCCTGACTTTC
NA,TRBV11-3,TRBD2,TRBJ2-1,CASSLMGTSVDEQFF,TGTGCCAGCAGCTTAATGGGGACTAGCGTCGATGAGCAGTTCTTC
NA,TRBV18,TRBD1,TRBJ2-7,CASSPYYGGQYEQYF,TGTGCCAGCTCACCTTATTATGGGGGACAGTACGAGCAGTACTTC
NA,TRBV9,NA,TRBJ2-6,CASSVGGSGANVLTF,TGTGCCAGCAGCGTAGGAGGCTCTGGGGCCAACGTCCTGACTTTC
NA,TRBV30,NA,TRBJ1-1,CVSAKNTEAFF,TGTGTCAGTGCCAAGAACACTGAAGCTTTCTTT
NA,TRBV25-1,NA,TRBJ2-7,CASSVQGYEQYF,TGTGCCAGCAGTGTTCAGGGCTACGAGCAGTACTTC
NA,TRBV5-4,NA,TRBJ1-4,CASSLGGRPEKLFF,TGTGCCAGCAGCTTGGGGGGCAGGCCCGAAAAACTGTTTTTT
NA,TRBV20-1,NA,TRBJ2-1,CSASSRSGSTYNEQFF,TGCAGTGCTAGTAGCAGGAGCGGGTCTACCTACAATGAGCAGTTCTTC
few,TRBV7-9,NA,TRBJ2-2,CASSLALGSWSGELFF,TGTGCCAGCAGCTTAGCGCTCGGGAGCTGGTCCGGGGAGCTGTTTTTT
NA,TRBV3-1/TRBV3-2,NA,TRBJ1-6,CASSQKGQGAPLHF,TGTGCCAGCAGCCAAAAAGGGCAGGGTGCACCCCTCCACTTT
NA,TRBV19,NA,TRBJ1-3,CASRVSGKSGNTIYF,TGTGCCAGTAGGGTCTCGGGGAAATCTGGAAACACCATATATTTT
once,TRBV28,NA,TRBJ1-2,CASSLYLANYGYTF,TGTGCCAGCAGTTTATATCTCGCTAACTATGGCTACACCTTC
NA,TRBV19,TRBD2,TRBJ2-3,CASRPLGGGTDTQYF,TGTGCCAGTAGGCCGCTGGGGGGGGGCACAGATACGCAGTATTTT
NA,TRBV24-1,TRBD1,TRBJ2-1,CATSYPGGYYNEQFF,TGTGCCACCAGCTACCCAGGGGGCTATTACAATGAGCAGTTCTTC
NA,TRBV30,TRBD2,TRBJ2-7,CAWKSSGISYEQYF,TGTGCCTGGAAATCTAGCGGGATCTCCTACGAGCAGTACTTC
NA,TRBV6-5,TRBD2,TRBJ2-5,CASSYQDGLAEETQYF,TGTGCCAGCAGTTATCAGGACGGACTAGCGGAGGAGACCCAGTACTTC
NA,TRBV5-1,NA,TRBJ1-5,CASSPQGGQPQHF,TGCGCCAGCAGCCCCCAGGGAGGCCAGCCCCAGCATTTT
NA,TRBV6-1,TRBD2,TRBJ2-7,CASSEESGLAGGRSYEQYF,TGTGCCAGCAGTGAAGAATCCGGACTAGCGGGAGGTAGGTCCTACGAGCAGTACTTC
NA,TRBV25-1,TRBD1,TRBJ1-2,CASSPGTGGNYGYTF,TGTGCCAGCAGTCCCGGGACAGGGGGCAACTATGGCTACACCTTC
NA,TRBV9,NA,TRBJ1-1,CASSVAFEGWDEAFF,TGTGCCAGCAGCGTAGCTTTCGAGGGTTGGGATGAAGCTTTCTTT
NA,TRBV15,TRBD2,TRBJ2-1,CATSRDTPAGEEQFF,TGTGCCACCAGCAGAGATACCCCAGCGGGAGAGGAGCAGTTCTTC
NA,TRBV6-4,NA,TRBJ2-2,CASSPKLHTGELFF,TGTGCCAGCAGTCCGAAACTCCACACCGGGGAGCTGTTTTTT
NA,TRBV29-1,NA,TRBJ2-5,CSVAWGVRETQYF,TGCAGCGTGGCCTGGGGAGTTCGGGAGACCCAGTACTTC
NA,TRBV21-1,NA,TRBJ2-7,CARCVAGVRQTYEQYF,TGTGCCAGGTGCGTAGCGGGAGTGCGACAAACCTACGAGCAGTACTTC
NA,TRBV7-3,TRBD2,TRBJ2-7,CASSLTGGRAVYEQYF,TGTGCCAGCAGCTTAACGGGCGGGAGGGCCGTATACGAGCAGTACTTC